This T cell receptor beta chain was documented in a study of cytomegalovirus exposure and HLA in healthy donors. V gave up 1 base and J gave up 2 bases; unmatched junction bases: 8. The CDR3 has 16 residues. Germline V gene lookup returns CDR1 SGHRS and CDR2 YFSETQ. These donors, healthy bone marrow donors, were studied. Study findings and constraints: Later on, analysis showed that most CMV-associated TCR beta chains appeared to be HLA-restricted. 150 to 200 TCR beta chains were listed as cytomegalovirus-associated. The dataset shows that most TCR sequences were rare, while some public TCRs occurred in many donors.

For this clone: Its antigen is undetermined.

The PCR had 60 Vbeta and 13 Jbeta primers. Assay used: immunoSEQ multiplex PCR; TCRdb lists only in-frame clones, some missing. The sample contains under 150,000 clones, around four fifths of which appear only once. The sequence was collected from a woman aged 40 to 50 in good health and CMV-seropositive. This chain connects TRBV5-1 to TRBJ2-7; 8 nucleotides match TRBD2. Source material: PBMCs. CDR3 nucleotides: TGCGCCAGCAGCTTGACCCCGGGGGGGGCCGCCTACGAGCAGTACTTC. Encoded protein: CASSLTPGGAAYEQYF.